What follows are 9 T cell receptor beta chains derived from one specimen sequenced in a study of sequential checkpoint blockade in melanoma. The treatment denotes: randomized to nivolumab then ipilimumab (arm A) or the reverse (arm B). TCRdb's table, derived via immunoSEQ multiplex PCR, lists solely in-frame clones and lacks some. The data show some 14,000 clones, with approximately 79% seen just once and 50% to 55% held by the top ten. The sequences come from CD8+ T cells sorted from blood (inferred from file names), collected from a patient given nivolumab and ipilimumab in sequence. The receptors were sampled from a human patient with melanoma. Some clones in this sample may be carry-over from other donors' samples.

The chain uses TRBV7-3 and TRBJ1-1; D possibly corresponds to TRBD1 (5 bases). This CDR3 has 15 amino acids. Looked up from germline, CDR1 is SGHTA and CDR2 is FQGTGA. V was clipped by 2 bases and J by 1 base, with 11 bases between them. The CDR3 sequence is CASSLGGAPNTEAFF. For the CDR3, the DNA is TGTGCCAGCAGCTTAGGAGGGGCCCCGAACACTGAAGCTTTCTTT.

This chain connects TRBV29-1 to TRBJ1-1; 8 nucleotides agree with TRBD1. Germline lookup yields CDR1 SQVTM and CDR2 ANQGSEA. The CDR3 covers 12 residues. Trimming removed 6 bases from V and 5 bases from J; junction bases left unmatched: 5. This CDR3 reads CSVRTGRTEAFF. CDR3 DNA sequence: TGCAGCGTCAGGACAGGGAGGACTGAAGCTTTCTTT.

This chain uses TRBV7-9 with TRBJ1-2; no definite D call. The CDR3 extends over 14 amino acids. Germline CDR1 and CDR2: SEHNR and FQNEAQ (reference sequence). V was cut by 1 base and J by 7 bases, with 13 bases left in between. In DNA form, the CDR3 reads TGTGCCAGCAGCTTAGAGTACCGGGTTGGTGGCTACACCTTC. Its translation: CASSLEYRVGGYTF.

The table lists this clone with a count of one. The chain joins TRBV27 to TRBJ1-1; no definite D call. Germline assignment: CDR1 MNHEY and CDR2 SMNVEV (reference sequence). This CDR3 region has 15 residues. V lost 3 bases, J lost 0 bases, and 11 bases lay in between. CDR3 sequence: CASSFNGRLNTEAFF. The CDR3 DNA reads TGTGCCAGCAGTTTCAACGGCAGGTTGAACACTGAAGCTTTCTTT.

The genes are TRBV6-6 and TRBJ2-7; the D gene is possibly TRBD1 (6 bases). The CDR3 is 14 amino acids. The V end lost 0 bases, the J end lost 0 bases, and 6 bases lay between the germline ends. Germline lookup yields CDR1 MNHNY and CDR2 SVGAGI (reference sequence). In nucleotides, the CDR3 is TGTGCCAGCAGTTACTCAGGGGGCTCCTACGAGCAGTACTTC. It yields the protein CASSYSGGSYEQYF.

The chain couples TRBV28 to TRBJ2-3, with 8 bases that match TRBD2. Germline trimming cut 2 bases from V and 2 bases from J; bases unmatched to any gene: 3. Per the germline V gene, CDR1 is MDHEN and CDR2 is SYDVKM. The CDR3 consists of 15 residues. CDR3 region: CASSLTGGPTDTQYF. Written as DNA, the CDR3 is TGTGCCAGCAGTTTAACGGGGGGGCCCACAGATACGCAGTATTTT.

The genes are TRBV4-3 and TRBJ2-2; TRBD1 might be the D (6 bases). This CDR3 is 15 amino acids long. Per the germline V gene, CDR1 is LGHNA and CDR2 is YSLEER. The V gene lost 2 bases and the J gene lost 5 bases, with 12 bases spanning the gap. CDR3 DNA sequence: TGCGCCAGCAGCCAAAGGTGGCAGGGGACCGGGGAGCTGTTTTTT. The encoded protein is CASSQRWQGTGELFF.

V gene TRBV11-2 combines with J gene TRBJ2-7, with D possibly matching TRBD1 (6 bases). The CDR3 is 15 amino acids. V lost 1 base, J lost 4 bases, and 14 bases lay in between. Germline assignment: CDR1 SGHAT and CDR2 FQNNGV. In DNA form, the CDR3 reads TGTGCCAGCAGCTTAGTTTCCAGGACAGATTACGAGCAGTACTTC. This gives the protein CASSLVSRTDYEQYF.

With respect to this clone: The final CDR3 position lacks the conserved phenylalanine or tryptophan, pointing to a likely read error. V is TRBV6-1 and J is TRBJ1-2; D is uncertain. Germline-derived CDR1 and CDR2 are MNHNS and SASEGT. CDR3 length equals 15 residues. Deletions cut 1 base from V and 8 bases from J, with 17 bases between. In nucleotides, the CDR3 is TGTGCCAGCAGTGAAGGTCTTGGCAGGATCTTCGGCTACACCCTC. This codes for CASSEGLGRIFGYTL.